The present T cell receptor beta chain was sequenced within a study of control samples from healthy donors and cancer patients. Clones were read by immunoSEQ multiplex PCR, and TCRdb kept only the in-frame ones, dropping some. The table has 70,000 to 95,000 clones, 87% seen once. This CDR3 has 12 amino acids. Germline CDR1 and CDR2: SQVTM and ANQGSEA. V was trimmed by 2 bases and J by 1 base, leaving 5 bases between them. This TCR was recovered from a man aged 50 to 60 in good health. Material for sequencing was blood. The chain recombines TRBV29-1 with TRBJ2-5; D is unresolved. The CDR3 region is CSVETSQETQYF. The CDR3 bases are TGCAGCGTTGAAACCAGCCAAGAGACCCAGTACTTC. Full variable domain (remainder filled in from reference TRBV29-1 and TRBJ2-5): SAVISQKPSRDICQRGTSLTIQCQVDSQVTMMFWYRQQPGQSLTLIATANQGSEATYESGFVIDKFPISRPNLTFSTLTVSNMSPEDSSIYLCSVETSQETQYFGPGTRLLVL.